A selection of T cell receptor beta chains follows, all from one sample in a study of cytomegalovirus exposure and HLA in healthy donors. Assay: immunoSEQ multiplex PCR; the TCRdb copy retains only in-frame clones and omits some. Here the sample spans about 82,000 clones, around four fifths being singletons. The specimen was PBMCs. Source of these receptors: a woman aged 45-60 years in good health and CMV-seropositive. Each CDR3 is given with its conserved first and last residue. The D gene is left open where the match is weak. Size is stated for part of the rows, as once, few or many counts, or as a class when the clone is expanded.

J,V,size,D,CDR3,DNA
TRBJ2-6,TRBV5-1,NA,NA,CASALMSSGANVLTF,TGCGCCAGCGCCCTCATGAGCTCTGGGGCCAACGTCCTGACTTTC
TRBJ1-1,TRBV5-5,NA,NA,CASSLGTGREAEAFF,TGTGCCAGCAGCTTGGGAACAGGGAGGGAGGCTGAAGCTTTCTTT
TRBJ2-4,TRBV6-6,few,TRBD2,CASSSPGEGVYF,TGTGCCAGCAGTTCCCCCGGGGAGGGTGTGTACTTC
TRBJ2-2,TRBV14,NA,NA,CASSQDWSDGELFF,TGTGCCAGCAGCCAAGATTGGAGCGACGGGGAGCTGTTTTTT
TRBJ1-2,TRBV30,NA,TRBD1,CAWSHLLGDRTNYGYTF,TGTGCCTGGAGCCACCTCCTCGGGGACAGAACTAACTATGGCTACACCTTC
TRBJ1-2,TRBV6-1,NA,NA,CASSERGLGYTF,TGTGCCAGCAGTGAAAGGGGTCTTGGCTACACCTTC
TRBJ1-5,TRBV7-9,NA,TRBD1,CASSPGQGREPQHF,TGTGCCAGCAGCCCAGGACAGGGGAGGGAGCCCCAGCATTTT
TRBJ2-5,TRBV28,NA,TRBD2,CASSLREGRETQYF,TGTGCCAGCAGTTTGCGGGAGGGCCGAGAGACCCAGTACTTC
TRBJ1-5,TRBV7-6,NA,NA,CASSPGIGRNQPQHF,TGTGCCAGCAGCCCCGGAATAGGGAGGAATCAGCCCCAGCATTTT
TRBJ1-2,TRBV19,NA,NA,CASSSYGYTF,TGTGCCAGTAGTTCTTATGGCTACACCTTC
TRBJ2-7,TRBV9,once,TRBD2,CASSPPGTSGSTYEQYF,TGTGCCAGCAGCCCCCCCGGGACTAGCGGGAGCACCTACGAGCAGTACTTC
TRBJ2-1,TRBV4-2,NA,NA,CASSQLASEQFF,TGTGCCAGCAGCCAATTAGCTTCTGAGCAGTTCTTC
TRBJ1-2,TRBV10-3,NA,TRBD1,CAIRATTGQVSYGYTF,TGTGCCATCAGAGCAACTACCGGACAGGTCTCATATGGCTACACCTTC
TRBJ2-3,TRBV21-1,NA,NA,CASSAATHSTDTQYF,TGTGCCAGCAGCGCGGCAACCCACTCCACAGATACGCAGTATTTT
TRBJ1-1,TRBV4-2,NA,NA,CASSQDIGHGQMNTEAFF,TGTGCCAGCAGCCAAGATATAGGTCACGGACAAATGAACACTGAAGCTTTCTTT
TRBJ2-7,TRBV7-3,few,TRBD1,CASSLGTGVSYEQYF,TGTGCCAGCAGCTTAGGGACAGGGGTCTCCTACGAGCAGTACTTC
TRBJ2-6,TRBV5-6,NA,NA,CASSFSGANVLTF,TGTGCCAGCAGCTTCAGTGGGGCCAACGTCCTGACTTTC
TRBJ2-5,TRBV28,NA,TRBD2,CASSLSSGQETQYF,TGTGCCAGCAGTTTATCTAGCGGCCAAGAGACCCAGTACTTC
TRBJ2-1,TRBV7-6,once,TRBD2,CASSLAVPSGGNEQFF,TGTGCCAGCAGCTTAGCGGTGCCTAGCGGGGGCAATGAGCAGTTCTTC
TRBJ2-3,TRBV5-1,few,NA,CASSSYSGNTDTQYF,TGCGCCAGCAGCTCGTATAGCGGAAACACAGATACGCAGTATTTT
TRBJ1-1,TRBV30,few,NA,CAWRADRRTEAFF,TGTGCCTGGAGGGCTGACAGGCGTACTGAAGCTTTCTTT
TRBJ2-1,TRBV5-4,NA,NA,CASSLALGYNEQFF,TGTGCCAGCAGCTTGGCCCTAGGATACAATGAGCAGTTCTTC
TRBJ2-3,TRBV7-3,NA,NA,CASSLRARGTDTQYF,TGTGCCAGCAGCTTAAGAGCGCGGGGCACAGATACGCAGTATTTT
TRBJ1-1,TRBV5-1,NA,NA,CASSLAGGRETEAFF,TGCGCCAGCAGCTTGGCGGGGGGGAGGGAGACTGAAGCTTTCTTT